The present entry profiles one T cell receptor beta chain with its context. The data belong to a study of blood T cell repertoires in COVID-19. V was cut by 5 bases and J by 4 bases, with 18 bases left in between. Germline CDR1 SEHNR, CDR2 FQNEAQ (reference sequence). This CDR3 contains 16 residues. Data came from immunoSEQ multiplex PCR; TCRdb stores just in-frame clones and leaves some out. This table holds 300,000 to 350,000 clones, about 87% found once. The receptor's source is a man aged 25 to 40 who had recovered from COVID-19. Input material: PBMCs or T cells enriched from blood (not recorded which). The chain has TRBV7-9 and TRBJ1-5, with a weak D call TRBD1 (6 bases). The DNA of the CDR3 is TGTGCCAGCAGCGTTCAGGGTTATAGGGGGAATCAGCCCCAGCATTTT. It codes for CASSVQGYRGNQPQHF.